This T cell receptor (beta chain) was identified during a study of blood T cell repertoires in COVID-19. Study-level background: Sources were T cells, B-cell-depleted T cells, or PBMCs; the material itself was cDNA or gDNA.

TCRdb keeps only in-frame clones here, not all; method: immunoSEQ multiplex PCR. The repertoire holds 300,000 to 350,000 clones, 80% to 90% seen once, with 4% to 5.5% in the top ten. Trimming took 3 bases from V and 12 from J, leaving 12 bases between them. Germline assignment: CDR1 WSHSY and CDR2 SAAADI. This CDR3 has 13 residues. The origin of this receptor is a woman in her thirties or forties with acute COVID-19. The rearrangement links TRBV10-2 to TRBJ1-6; D possibly corresponds to TRBD1 (6 bases). Sequencing was performed on PBMCs or T cells enriched from blood (not recorded which). CDR3 DNA: TGCGCCAGCAGTGAACAGGGAAAGGGACCCCTCCACTTT. Translated, it gives CASSEQGKGPLHF.